Listed below are T cell receptor beta chains from one sample, sequenced in a study of Ad26.COV2.S vaccination and SARS-CoV-2 variants. Some clones are missing from TCRdb's copy, which holds only in-frame ones; the method was immunoSEQ multiplex PCR. The table shows a few hundred thousand clones, with approximately 90% occurring only once. Sequencing used peripheral blood, obtained in a trial of Ad26.COV2.S vaccine versus placebo. All receptors derive from a person aged 18-65 years who received the Ad26.COV2.S COVID-19 vaccine or a placebo. Both conserved end residues are part of each CDR3. Each record gives: D gene, J gene, V gene, clone size, CDR3 length, CDR3 DNA, CDR3 protein. A D gene is named only where the DNA matches it firmly. Where a row states a size, it is once, few, many or the class of an expanded clone; other rows omit it.

d_call: TRBD2; j_call: TRBJ2-3; v_call: TRBV10-3; clone_size: once; cdr3_length: 16; cdr3_nt: TGTGCCATCAGTGAGGTGGTAGCGGGAGGCCACAATACGCAGTATTTT; cdr3_aa: CAISEVVAGGHNTQYF
d_call: TRBD2; j_call: TRBJ2-5; v_call: TRBV5-1; clone_size: NA; cdr3_length: 16; cdr3_nt: TGCGCCAGCAGCCCCGGACTAGCGGGGTTCCAAGAGACCCAGTACTTC; cdr3_aa: CASSPGLAGFQETQYF
d_call: NA; j_call: TRBJ2-1; v_call: TRBV28; clone_size: NA; cdr3_length: 12; cdr3_nt: TGTGCCAGCAGTTTATTGGTTAGTGAGCAGTTCTTC; cdr3_aa: CASSLLVSEQFF
d_call: NA; j_call: TRBJ2-6; v_call: TRBV28; clone_size: NA; cdr3_length: 15; cdr3_nt: TGTGCCAGCAAGTCCGGGGAGGCTGGGGCCAACGTCCTGACTTTC; cdr3_aa: CASKSGEAGANVLTF
d_call: NA; j_call: TRBJ1-5; v_call: TRBV6-5; clone_size: NA; cdr3_length: 15; cdr3_nt: TGTGCCAGCAGTTCCCGGCAGGGGTTCCATCAGCCCCAGCATTTT; cdr3_aa: CASSSRQGFHQPQHF
d_call: NA; j_call: TRBJ1-2; v_call: TRBV5-1; clone_size: NA; cdr3_length: 15; cdr3_nt: TGCGCCAGCAGCTTGGGACGGGACATGGGGGATGGCTACACCTTC; cdr3_aa: CASSLGRDMGDGYTF
d_call: NA; j_call: TRBJ1-6; v_call: TRBV5-6; clone_size: NA; cdr3_length: 17; cdr3_nt: TGTGCCAGCAGCCCGCTTAATGGTGGGGGCGGAGGGTCACCCCTCCACTTT; cdr3_aa: CASSPLNGGGGGSPLHF
d_call: NA; j_call: TRBJ2-7; v_call: TRBV11-1; clone_size: once; cdr3_length: 14; cdr3_nt: TGTGCCAGCAGCTTACAGGGCGGAACCTACGAGCAGTACTTC; cdr3_aa: CASSLQGGTYEQYF
d_call: NA; j_call: TRBJ2-5; v_call: TRBV14; clone_size: once; cdr3_length: 12; cdr3_nt: TGTGCCAGCAGCCAAGGGAGGGGGACCCAGTACTTC; cdr3_aa: CASSQGRGTQYF
d_call: NA; j_call: TRBJ2-1; v_call: TRBV11-3; clone_size: NA; cdr3_length: 14; cdr3_nt: TGTGCCAGCAGCTTAGCAGGGCCCGAGGATGAGCAGTTCTTC; cdr3_aa: CASSLAGPEDEQFF
d_call: NA; j_call: TRBJ1-1; v_call: TRBV7-2; clone_size: NA; cdr3_length: 16; cdr3_nt: TGTGCCAGCAGCTTAAATGGCCGCCTTTTGGGCACTGAAGCTTTCTTT; cdr3_aa: CASSLNGRLLGTEAFF
d_call: NA; j_call: TRBJ2-7; v_call: TRBV7-2; clone_size: NA; cdr3_length: 12; cdr3_nt: TGTGCCAGCAACTATGGGGGAGACGAGCAGTACTTC; cdr3_aa: CASNYGGDEQYF
d_call: NA; j_call: TRBJ2-7; v_call: TRBV6-2/TRBV6-3; clone_size: once; cdr3_length: 12; cdr3_nt: TGTGCCAGCAGTTCACCGGGGAGCGAGCAGTACTTC; cdr3_aa: CASSSPGSEQYF
d_call: TRBD1; j_call: TRBJ2-2; v_call: TRBV6-5; clone_size: NA; cdr3_length: 14; cdr3_nt: TGTGCCAGCAGTTACCCCGACAGGGCCGGGGAGCTGTTTTTT; cdr3_aa: CASSYPDRAGELFF
d_call: NA; j_call: TRBJ2-1; v_call: TRBV5-1; clone_size: NA; cdr3_length: 14; cdr3_nt: TGCGCCAGCAGCCGCGACTGGAGAGGCCCCGAGCAGTTCTTC; cdr3_aa: CASSRDWRGPEQFF
d_call: NA; j_call: TRBJ2-1; v_call: TRBV5-1; clone_size: NA; cdr3_length: 15; cdr3_nt: TGCGCCAGCAGCCCTCAACCGAGCTCCTACAATGAGCAGTTCTTC; cdr3_aa: CASSPQPSSYNEQFF
d_call: TRBD1; j_call: TRBJ1-4; v_call: TRBV7-2; clone_size: NA; cdr3_length: 15; cdr3_nt: TGTGCCAGCAGTTTATCCGGACAGGGCGGGGAAAAACTGTTTTTT; cdr3_aa: CASSLSGQGGEKLFF
d_call: TRBD1; j_call: TRBJ2-3; v_call: TRBV19; clone_size: NA; cdr3_length: 15; cdr3_nt: TGTGCCAGTAGTCGACAGGGTTCTCGCACAGATACGCAGTATTTT; cdr3_aa: CASSRQGSRTDTQYF
d_call: NA; j_call: TRBJ1-3; v_call: TRBV5-4; clone_size: NA; cdr3_length: 16; cdr3_nt: TGTGCCAGCTCCCGGCGGGGGGCGCTTGTCGGAAACACCATATATTTT; cdr3_aa: CASSRRGALVGNTIYF
d_call: TRBD2; j_call: TRBJ2-7; v_call: TRBV11-2; clone_size: NA; cdr3_length: 16; cdr3_nt: TGTGCCAGCAGCTTAGATCTAGGACTAGCGGGAGTAGAGCAGTACTTC; cdr3_aa: CASSLDLGLAGVEQYF
d_call: TRBD2; j_call: TRBJ2-3; v_call: TRBV3-1/TRBV3-2; clone_size: NA; cdr3_length: 14; cdr3_nt: TGTGCCAGCAGCCAAGAGGGACTAGCAGATACGCAGTATTTT; cdr3_aa: CASSQEGLADTQYF
d_call: NA; j_call: TRBJ2-2; v_call: TRBV3-1/TRBV3-2; clone_size: NA; cdr3_length: 15; cdr3_nt: TGTGCCAGCAGCCAAGATAGTTGGGGAGACGGGGAGCTGTTTTTT; cdr3_aa: CASSQDSWGDGELFF
d_call: TRBD1; j_call: TRBJ1-2; v_call: TRBV28; clone_size: few; cdr3_length: 14; cdr3_nt: TGTGCCAGCAGTCGACAGGGGCCCCACTATGGCTACACCTTC; cdr3_aa: CASSRQGPHYGYTF
d_call: NA; j_call: TRBJ2-5; v_call: TRBV4-3; clone_size: NA; cdr3_length: 13; cdr3_nt: TGCGCCAGCAGCCAGGGATTACAAGAGACCCAGTACTTC; cdr3_aa: CASSQGLQETQYF
d_call: TRBD1; j_call: TRBJ2-3; v_call: TRBV5-1; clone_size: NA; cdr3_length: 14; cdr3_nt: TGCGCCAGCAGCTTAACAGGGGTGGAAGATACGCAGTATTTT; cdr3_aa: CASSLTGVEDTQYF
d_call: TRBD1; j_call: TRBJ2-2; v_call: TRBV2; clone_size: NA; cdr3_length: 14; cdr3_nt: TGTGCCAGCAGTCGGACAGGTTACACCGGGGAGCTGTTTTTT; cdr3_aa: CASSRTGYTGELFF
d_call: NA; j_call: TRBJ2-2; v_call: TRBV27; clone_size: NA; cdr3_length: 16; cdr3_nt: TGTGCCAGCAGTTTTAACAGGGGGGGGAACACCGGGGAGCTGTTTTTT; cdr3_aa: CASSFNRGGNTGELFF
d_call: NA; j_call: TRBJ2-1; v_call: TRBV5-1; clone_size: NA; cdr3_length: 14; cdr3_nt: TGCGCCAGCTCCCCCAGGAGCCCGGAAAATGAGCAGTTCTTC; cdr3_aa: CASSPRSPENEQFF
d_call: TRBD2; j_call: TRBJ2-2; v_call: TRBV9; clone_size: NA; cdr3_length: 14; cdr3_nt: TGTGCCAGCAGCGAGGGACTAATCGACGGGGAGCTGTTTTTT; cdr3_aa: CASSEGLIDGELFF
d_call: NA; j_call: TRBJ2-1; v_call: TRBV27; clone_size: NA; cdr3_length: 15; cdr3_nt: TGTGCCAGCAGTTTAGTTAGCGGCGGCTACAATGAGCAGTTCTTC; cdr3_aa: CASSLVSGGYNEQFF
d_call: TRBD1; j_call: TRBJ1-1; v_call: TRBV6-4; clone_size: NA; cdr3_length: 14; cdr3_nt: TGTGCCAGCAGGGAGAGGACAGGGAGCACTGAAGCTTTCTTT; cdr3_aa: CASRERTGSTEAFF
d_call: TRBD1; j_call: TRBJ2-7; v_call: TRBV24-1; clone_size: NA; cdr3_length: 15; cdr3_nt: TGTGCCACCAGTGATACTCGGACAGGGGAAGACGAGCAGTACTTC; cdr3_aa: CATSDTRTGEDEQYF
d_call: TRBD2; j_call: TRBJ2-7; v_call: TRBV19; clone_size: NA; cdr3_length: 18; cdr3_nt: TGTGCCAGTAGTATTTCCTCTAGCGGGAGTAATCCCACCTACGAGCAGTACTTC; cdr3_aa: CASSISSSGSNPTYEQYF
d_call: NA; j_call: TRBJ2-1; v_call: TRBV7-8; clone_size: NA; cdr3_length: 13; cdr3_nt: TGTGCCAGCAGCTTAGGGTCCCACAATGAGCAGTTCTTC; cdr3_aa: CASSLGSHNEQFF
d_call: TRBD1; j_call: TRBJ1-3; v_call: TRBV29-1; clone_size: few; cdr3_length: 12; cdr3_nt: TGCAGCGGTCGGGACAGCGGAAACACCATATATTTT; cdr3_aa: CSGRDSGNTIYF
d_call: NA; j_call: TRBJ2-4; v_call: TRBV15; clone_size: NA; cdr3_length: 17; cdr3_nt: TGTGCCACCAGCAGAGATCTGACAGGGAGGGTTGGAAACATTCAGTACTTC; cdr3_aa: CATSRDLTGRVGNIQYF
d_call: TRBD1; j_call: TRBJ1-1; v_call: TRBV11-2; clone_size: NA; cdr3_length: 14; cdr3_nt: TGTGCCAGCAGCTTATTGCCGGGACAGGGTGAAGCTTTCTTT; cdr3_aa: CASSLLPGQGEAFF
d_call: NA; j_call: TRBJ2-7; v_call: TRBV28; clone_size: NA; cdr3_length: 16; cdr3_nt: TGTGCCAGCAGTTACACTTACACCACCCGAGGCTACGAGCAGTACTTC; cdr3_aa: CASSYTYTTRGYEQYF
d_call: TRBD2; j_call: TRBJ2-2; v_call: TRBV30; clone_size: NA; cdr3_length: 15; cdr3_nt: TGTGCCTGGAATGGGCGGGAGTCGAAGACCGGGGAGCTGTTTTTT; cdr3_aa: CAWNGRESKTGELFF
d_call: NA; j_call: TRBJ1-2; v_call: TRBV15; clone_size: NA; cdr3_length: 14; cdr3_nt: TGTGCCACCAGCAGGGCTCCGGGGATCGGAGGCTACACCTTC; cdr3_aa: CATSRAPGIGGYTF
d_call: TRBD1; j_call: TRBJ1-1; v_call: TRBV27; clone_size: once; cdr3_length: 18; cdr3_nt: TGTGCCAGCTCCCCCTTCGGGACAGGGAATTGGGACGGCACTGAAGCTTTCTTT; cdr3_aa: CASSPFGTGNWDGTEAFF
d_call: NA; j_call: TRBJ1-3; v_call: TRBV5-6; clone_size: NA; cdr3_length: 14; cdr3_nt: TGTGCCAGCAGCTTGGGACCCTCTGGAAACACCATATATTTT; cdr3_aa: CASSLGPSGNTIYF
d_call: NA; j_call: TRBJ2-1; v_call: TRBV9; clone_size: NA; cdr3_length: 13; cdr3_nt: TGTGCCAGCAGCTTGGGACTTCACAATGAGCAGTTCTTC; cdr3_aa: CASSLGLHNEQFF
d_call: TRBD2; j_call: TRBJ2-3; v_call: TRBV28; clone_size: NA; cdr3_length: 15; cdr3_nt: TGTGCCAGCAGTTCGGGAGGGGGAGACACAGATACGCAGTATTTT; cdr3_aa: CASSSGGGDTDTQYF
d_call: NA; j_call: TRBJ1-1; v_call: TRBV28; clone_size: few; cdr3_length: 11; cdr3_nt: TGTGCCAGCAGCGGGGGGCCTGAAGCTTTCTTT; cdr3_aa: CASSGGPEAFF
d_call: TRBD1; j_call: TRBJ1-3; v_call: TRBV16; clone_size: NA; cdr3_length: 15; cdr3_nt: TGTGCCAGCAGCCCGGGACAGGGATCCGGAAACACCATATATTTT; cdr3_aa: CASSPGQGSGNTIYF
d_call: TRBD2; j_call: TRBJ2-2; v_call: TRBV5-5; clone_size: NA; cdr3_length: 15; cdr3_nt: TGTGCCAGCAGCTTGGGTAGCGGGGCTACCGGGGAGCTGTTTTTT; cdr3_aa: CASSLGSGATGELFF
d_call: TRBD2; j_call: TRBJ2-7; v_call: TRBV28; clone_size: NA; cdr3_length: 15; cdr3_nt: TGTGCCAGCAGGGATTCTAGCGGAGGTACCTACGAGCAGTACTTC; cdr3_aa: CASRDSSGGTYEQYF
d_call: NA; j_call: TRBJ2-3; v_call: TRBV29-1; clone_size: NA; cdr3_length: 15; cdr3_nt: TGCAGCGTTCGGCGCTCGGCGGAGCCAACAGATACGCAGTATTTT; cdr3_aa: CSVRRSAEPTDTQYF
d_call: NA; j_call: TRBJ2-1; v_call: TRBV19; clone_size: NA; cdr3_length: 14; cdr3_nt: TGTGCCAGTAGCAACGGGCCTCGTCAGAATGAGCAGTTCTTC; cdr3_aa: CASSNGPRQNEQFF
d_call: TRBD1; j_call: TRBJ2-5; v_call: TRBV30; clone_size: NA; cdr3_length: 16; cdr3_nt: TGTGCCTGGAGCCCCCGATCCGGGACAGGGAAAGAGACCCAGTACTTC; cdr3_aa: CAWSPRSGTGKETQYF
d_call: TRBD1; j_call: TRBJ2-2; v_call: TRBV9; clone_size: NA; cdr3_length: 15; cdr3_nt: TGTGCCAGCAGCGGACAGGGGGGGAGAACCGGGGAGCTGTTTTTT; cdr3_aa: CASSGQGGRTGELFF
d_call: NA; j_call: TRBJ1-1; v_call: TRBV4-3; clone_size: NA; cdr3_length: 15; cdr3_nt: TGCGCCAGCAGCCAAGGAATTGGGGGAAACACTGAAGCTTTCTTT; cdr3_aa: CASSQGIGGNTEAFF
d_call: TRBD2; j_call: TRBJ2-1; v_call: TRBV7-7; clone_size: NA; cdr3_length: 18; cdr3_nt: TGTGCTAGCAGCTTAGTACCCCCACCGGCGGGAGACTACAATGAGCAGTTCTTC; cdr3_aa: CASSLVPPPAGDYNEQFF
d_call: TRBD1; j_call: TRBJ2-1; v_call: TRBV11-2; clone_size: NA; cdr3_length: 16; cdr3_nt: TGTGCCAGCAGCTTAGGGTCGGGACAGGGGATTAATGAGCAGTTCTTC; cdr3_aa: CASSLGSGQGINEQFF